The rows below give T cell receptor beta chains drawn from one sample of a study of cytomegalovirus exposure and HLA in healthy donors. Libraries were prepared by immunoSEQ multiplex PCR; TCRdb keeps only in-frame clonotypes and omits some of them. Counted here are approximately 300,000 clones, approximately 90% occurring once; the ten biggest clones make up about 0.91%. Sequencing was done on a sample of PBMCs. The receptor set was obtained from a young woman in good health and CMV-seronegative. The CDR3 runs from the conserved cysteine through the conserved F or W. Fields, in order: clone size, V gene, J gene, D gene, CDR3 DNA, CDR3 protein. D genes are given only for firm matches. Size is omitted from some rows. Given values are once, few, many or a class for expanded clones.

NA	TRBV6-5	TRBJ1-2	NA	TGTGCCAGCAGTTACCGAATATCGGGCTATGGCTACACCTTC	CASSYRISGYGYTF
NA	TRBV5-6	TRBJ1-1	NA	TGTGCCAGCAGCTTGGAATCCACTCTGAACACTGAAGCTTTCTTT	CASSLESTLNTEAFF
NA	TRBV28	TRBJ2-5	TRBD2	TGTGCCAGCAGTCCCTCCGCGACCGGGGGGTGGGCCCAGTACTTC	CASSPSATGGWAQYF
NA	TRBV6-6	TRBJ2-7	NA	TGTGCCAGCAGGCACCCCCAGGGTCGCGAGCAGTACTTC	CASRHPQGREQYF
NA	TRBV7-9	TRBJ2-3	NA	TGTGCCAGCAGCCCCGGACAGGGGTCGCTAGCGGGGTACACAGATACGCAGTATTTT	CASSPGQGSLAGYTDTQYF
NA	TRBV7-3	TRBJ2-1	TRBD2	TGTGCCAGCAGCGCCTTGGGCGGGAGTGGCAATGAGCAGTTCTTC	CASSALGGSGNEQFF
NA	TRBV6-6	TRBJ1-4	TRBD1	TGTGCCAGCAGCCCGGGGACAGGACATAATGAAAAACTGTTTTTT	CASSPGTGHNEKLFF
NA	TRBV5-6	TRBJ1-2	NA	TGTGCCAGCAGCTCGGACGGAGGATGGTATGGCTACACCTTC	CASSSDGGWYGYTF
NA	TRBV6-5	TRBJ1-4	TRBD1	TGTGCCAGCAGTTCGCCGGGACAGGGCGAAAAACTGTTTTTT	CASSSPGQGEKLFF
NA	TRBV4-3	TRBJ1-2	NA	TGCGCCAGCAGCCAAGATGCGGGAGGGGCTAACTATGGCTACACCTTC	CASSQDAGGANYGYTF
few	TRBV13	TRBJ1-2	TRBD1	TGTGCCAGCACCAGGACAGGCCTATATGGCTACACCTTC	CASTRTGLYGYTF
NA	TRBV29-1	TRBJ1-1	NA	TGCAGCGTTACTGGACAGTTAAAGACTGAAGCTTTCTTT	CSVTGQLKTEAFF
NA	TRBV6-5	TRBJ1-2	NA	TGTGCCAGCAGAGAGGACAGAGCACGCCCCTATGGCTACACCTTC	CASREDRARPYGYTF
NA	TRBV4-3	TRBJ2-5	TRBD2	TGCGCCAGCAGCCAAGGGACTAGCGGGAGTGCAGGAGAGACCCAGTACTTC	CASSQGTSGSAGETQYF
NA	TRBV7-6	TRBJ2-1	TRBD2	TGTGCCAGCTCGCCTCTAGCGGACTACAATGAGCAGTTCTTC	CASSPLADYNEQFF
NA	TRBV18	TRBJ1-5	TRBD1	TGTGCCAGCTCACCCAACGACAGGGGACTCAATCAGCCCCAGCATTTT	CASSPNDRGLNQPQHF
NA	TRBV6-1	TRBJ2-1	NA	TGTGCCAGCAGTGGAAACAGGCCTAGCTCCTACAATGAGCAGTTCTTC	CASSGNRPSSYNEQFF
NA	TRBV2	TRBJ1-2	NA	TGTGCCAGCAACTTAGACAGTCTGGGTGGCTACACCTTC	CASNLDSLGGYTF
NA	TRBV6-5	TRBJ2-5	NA	TGTGCCAGCAGTTACTCGACACTGCAAGAGACCCAGTACTTC	CASSYSTLQETQYF
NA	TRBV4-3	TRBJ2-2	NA	TGCGCCAGCAGCCAAGATCTCGTAGGGGTGGGGAACACCGGGGAGCTGTTTTTT	CASSQDLVGVGNTGELFF
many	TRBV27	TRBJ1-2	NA	TGTGCCAGCAGCCCAGTTTCGGGTGGCTACACCTTC	CASSPVSGGYTF
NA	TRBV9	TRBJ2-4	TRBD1	TGTGCCAGCAGCGAGTTCGATCTAGGGGGCCCCCAAAACATTCAGTACTTC	CASSEFDLGGPQNIQYF
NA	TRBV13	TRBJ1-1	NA	TGTGCCAGCAGCCCGCGGGGGGTGAACACTGAAGCTTTCTTT	CASSPRGVNTEAFF
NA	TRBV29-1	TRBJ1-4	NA	TGCAGCGTTGTAGGGCAGGGAGGTGAAAAACTGTTTTTT	CSVVGQGGEKLFF
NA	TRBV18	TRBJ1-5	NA	TGTGCCAGCTCACCAGGGGGCGGCAAGCCCCAGCATTTT	CASSPGGGKPQHF
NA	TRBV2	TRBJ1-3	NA	TGTGCCAGCCTATCAACCCCTGGAAACACCATATATTTT	CASLSTPGNTIYF
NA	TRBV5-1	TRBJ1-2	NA	TGCGCCAGCAGCTTATCTCCCGGGGTGAGTGGGAACTATGGCTACACCTTC	CASSLSPGVSGNYGYTF
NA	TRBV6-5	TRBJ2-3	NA	TGTGCCAGCAGTTACGCGTTGAGCACAGATACGCAGTATTTT	CASSYALSTDTQYF
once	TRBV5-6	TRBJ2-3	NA	TGTGCCAGCAGCTTGGCCCTAGCCCCCACAGATACGCAGTATTTT	CASSLALAPTDTQYF
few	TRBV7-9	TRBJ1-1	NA	TGTGCCAGCAGCTTGGGGGGGTTTCGACCTGAAGCTTTCTTT	CASSLGGFRPEAFF
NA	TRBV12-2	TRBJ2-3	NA	TGTGCAAGTCGCCCCCCCGACAGCTCCGCAAATACGCAGTATTTT	CASRPPDSSANTQYF
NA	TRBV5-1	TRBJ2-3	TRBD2	TGCGCCAGCAGCCCGGGACTAGCGGGAGGAACCACAGATACGCAGTATTTT	CASSPGLAGGTTDTQYF
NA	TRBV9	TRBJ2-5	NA	TGTGCCAGCAGCGTAGGGGAGGAGACCCAGTACTTC	CASSVGEETQYF
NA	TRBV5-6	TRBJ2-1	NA	TGTGCCAGCAGCTTGGCTGACAATGAGCAGTTCTTC	CASSLADNEQFF
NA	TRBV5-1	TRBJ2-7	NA	TGCGCCAGCAGTCGGGGATTGGGGTACGAGCAGTACTTC	CASSRGLGYEQYF
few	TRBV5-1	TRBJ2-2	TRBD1	TGCGCCAGCAGCGTAGACAGGGGCGGGGAGCTGTTTTTT	CASSVDRGGELFF
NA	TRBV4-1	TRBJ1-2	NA	TGCGCCAGCAGCCAAGATGGTCCCAGGGGTCGGAGGGGCTACACCTTC	CASSQDGPRGRRGYTF
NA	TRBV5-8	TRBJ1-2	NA	TGTGCCAGCAGCATAGGGGGATTTTATGGCTACACCTTC	CASSIGGFYGYTF
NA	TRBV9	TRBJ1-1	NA	TGTGCCAGCAGCGTAGTATCAGGGGTGACTGAAGCTTTCTTT	CASSVVSGVTEAFF
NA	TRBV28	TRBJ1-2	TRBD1	TGTGCCAGCAGTTGGACCCTAGGACAGGGGGGCTATGGCTACACCTTC	CASSWTLGQGGYGYTF
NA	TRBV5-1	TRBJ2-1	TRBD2	TGCGCCAGCAGCTTGGCCAGCGGGAGTGCGAATGAGCAGTTCTTC	CASSLASGSANEQFF
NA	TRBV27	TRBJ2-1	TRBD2	TGTGCCAGCAGTACGGAACTAGCGGGAGTCTTGGGTGAGCAGTTCTTC	CASSTELAGVLGEQFF
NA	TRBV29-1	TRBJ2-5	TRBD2	TGCAGCGTTGGGTTAGCGGGACGGAAAGAGACCCAGTACTTC	CSVGLAGRKETQYF
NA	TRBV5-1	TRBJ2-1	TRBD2	TGCGCCACGCGCCCGGGCGGGAGCTACAATGAGCAGTTCTTC	CATRPGGSYNEQFF
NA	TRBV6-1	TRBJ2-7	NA	TGTGCCAGCAGTGATAGTCCTTACGAGCAGTACTTC	CASSDSPYEQYF